A selection of T cell receptor beta chains follows, all from one sample in a study of shared clonotypes between healthy human individuals. Assay used: immunoSEQ multiplex PCR; TCRdb lists only in-frame clones, some missing. The table shows more than 2 million clones, with approximately 95% occurring only once. The sequenced material came from naive CD8+ T cells sorted from blood. The origin of the receptors is a man between 18 and 29 years old in good health. CDR3s include the opening cysteine and the closing phenylalanine or tryptophan. A D gene is named only where the DNA matches it firmly. Not every row has a clone size; where given, it reads once, few, many or a size class.

D gene	V gene	clone size	J gene	CDR3 protein	CDR3 DNA
NA	TRBV7-9	NA	TRBJ1-2	CASSLPLTIGENYGYTF	TGTGCCAGCAGCTTACCTCTAACGATCGGGGAAAACTATGGCTACACCTTC
TRBD2	TRBV30	NA	TRBJ2-2	CAWSTLAEQNTGELFF	TGTGCCTGGAGTACCCTAGCGGAGCAAAACACCGGGGAGCTGTTTTTT
TRBD2	TRBV6-1	once	TRBJ2-1	CASSQEGLAVYNEQFF	TGTGCCAGCAGTCAAGAGGGACTAGCGGTCTACAATGAGCAGTTCTTC
TRBD1	TRBV7-2	once	TRBJ1-1	CASSWTGAEAFF	TGTGCCAGCAGCTGGACAGGGGCTGAAGCTTTCTTT
NA	TRBV5-4	NA	TRBJ2-3	CASSKLLDVDTQYF	TGTGCCAGCAGCAAGCTGTTGGATGTAGATACGCAGTATTTT
NA	TRBV27	NA	TRBJ2-2	CASSLRGNTGELFF	TGTGCCAGCAGTTTGAGAGGTAACACCGGGGAGCTGTTTTTT
NA	TRBV19	NA	TRBJ2-1	CASSTPTGYNEQFF	TGTGCCAGTAGTACTCCGACAGGATACAATGAGCAGTTCTTC
TRBD2	TRBV7-8	NA	TRBJ2-4	CASSLALWGGIGNIQYF	TGTGCCAGCAGCTTAGCGCTTTGGGGAGGGATCGGAAACATTCAGTACTTC
NA	TRBV4-1	once	TRBJ1-2	CASSQGSGLQLYGYTF	TGCGCCAGCAGCCAAGGGTCCGGCTTACAACTCTATGGCTACACCTTC
TRBD2	TRBV4-3	NA	TRBJ2-7	CASSQDRILAGVAEQYF	TGCGCCAGCAGCCAAGATAGAATCCTAGCGGGAGTAGCCGAGCAGTACTTC
NA	TRBV29-1	NA	TRBJ2-3	CSALPVGTDTQYF	TGCAGCGCCCTGCCTGTGGGCACAGATACGCAGTATTTT
NA	TRBV5-4	NA	TRBJ2-1	CASSWGDSSYNEQFF	TGTGCCAGCAGCTGGGGGGACTCTTCCTACAATGAGCAGTTCTTC
TRBD1	TRBV9	NA	TRBJ1-2	CASSVATGAYGYTF	TGTGCCAGCAGCGTAGCGACAGGGGCCTATGGCTACACCTTC
NA	TRBV7-9	NA	TRBJ1-2	CASSLVWDITYGYTF	TGTGCCAGCAGCTTAGTATGGGACATTACCTATGGCTACACCTTC
NA	TRBV19	NA	TRBJ1-1	CASSIRDGTEAFF	TGTGCCAGTAGTATCCGGGACGGCACTGAAGCTTTCTTT
NA	TRBV27	NA	TRBJ2-1	CASSLSIAQNHNEQFF	TGTGCCAGCAGTTTATCCATAGCGCAGAACCACAATGAGCAGTTCTTC
NA	TRBV7-9	once	TRBJ2-1	CASSWEFYEQFF	TGTGCCAGCAGCTGGGAGTTCTATGAGCAGTTCTTC
NA	TRBV2	NA	TRBJ2-3	CASSDFRSDSADTQYF	TGTGCCAGCAGTGATTTTAGGAGCGACAGTGCAGATACGCAGTATTTT
NA	TRBV6-5	NA	TRBJ2-2	CASSGPGTNTGELFF	TGTGCCAGCAGTGGCCCCGGGACAAACACCGGGGAGCTGTTTTTT
TRBD2	TRBV7-3	NA	TRBJ2-2	CASSVAGGTGELFF	TGTGCCAGCAGCGTAGCGGGGGGCACCGGGGAGCTGTTTTTT
NA	TRBV6-5	NA	TRBJ2-5	CASSYGLETQYF	TGTGCCAGCAGTTATGGTCTAGAGACCCAGTACTTC
TRBD1	TRBV28	NA	TRBJ2-7	CASSFTGGGDEQYF	TGTGCCAGCAGTTTCACAGGGGGCGGCGACGAGCAGTACTTC
TRBD1	TRBV19	NA	TRBJ2-7	CASSLKGEYAGQEVGGWEQYF	TGTGCCAGTAGTCTAAAGGGCGAATACGCGGGACAGGAGGTCGGAGGTTGGGAGCAGTACTTC
NA	TRBV13	NA	TRBJ2-2	CASSFEGPFTGELFF	TGTGCCAGCAGCTTTGAGGGTCCGTTCACCGGGGAGCTGTTTTTT
NA	TRBV6-5	NA	TRBJ2-4	CASSYGFGDIQYF	TGTGCCAGCAGTTACGGTTTTGGGGACATTCAGTACTTC
TRBD1	TRBV5-1	NA	TRBJ1-6	CASSLLPGQGFSPLHF	TGCGCCAGCAGCCTCCTTCCGGGACAGGGTTTTTCACCCCTCCACTTT
NA	TRBV19	NA	TRBJ1-1	CASRTGNTEAFF	TGTGCCAGTAGAACAGGTAACACTGAAGCTTTCTTT
NA	TRBV6-1	NA	TRBJ1-2	CASSEAPEVLYGYTF	TGTGCCAGCAGTGAAGCCCCCGAGGTCCTTTACGGCTACACCTTC
TRBD2	TRBV4-1	NA	TRBJ2-5	CASSGLAGGPQETQYF	TGCGCCAGCAGCGGTCTAGCGGGGGGGCCCCAAGAGACCCAGTACTTC
NA	TRBV6-1	NA	TRBJ1-5	CASSEAVGTLSNQPQHF	TGTGCCAGCAGTGAAGCGGTAGGGACCCTTAGCAATCAGCCCCAGCATTTT
NA	TRBV25-1	once	TRBJ2-5	CASSNYREETQYF	TGTGCCAGCAGTAACTACAGGGAAGAGACCCAGTACTTC
NA	TRBV15	once	TRBJ1-2	CATSRDASLGGYTF	TGTGCCACCAGCAGAGATGCGTCGTTGGGGGGCTACACCTTC
NA	TRBV5-6	NA	TRBJ2-7	CASSSTEYEQYF	TGTGCCAGCAGCTCGACAGAGTACGAGCAGTACTTC
NA	TRBV6-6	NA	TRBJ1-5	CASSTTGTRNPQPQHF	TGTGCCAGCAGCACCACCGGGACACGGAATCCCCAGCCCCAGCATTTT
NA	TRBV5-4	once	TRBJ2-7	CASSFGLGEQYF	TGTGCCAGCAGCTTCGGATTAGGAGAGCAGTACTTC
TRBD2	TRBV7-2	NA	TRBJ2-1	CASSFPFGAGGPSYNEQFF	TGTGCCAGCAGCTTCCCATTTGGAGCGGGAGGGCCTTCCTACAATGAGCAGTTCTTC
TRBD1	TRBV30	NA	TRBJ2-7	CAWSPGGSIYEQYF	TGTGCCTGGAGTCCAGGGGGCTCCATCTACGAGCAGTACTTC
NA	TRBV27	NA	TRBJ1-1	CASSFGGNTEAFF	TGTGCCAGCAGTTTCGGAGGGAACACTGAAGCTTTCTTT
NA	TRBV4-3	NA	TRBJ2-6	CASSPSPGREGANVLTF	TGCGCCAGCAGCCCCTCCCCTGGCAGGGAGGGGGCCAACGTCCTGACTTTC